Sequencing of this T cell receptor (beta chain) was carried out in a study of blood T cell repertoires in COVID-19. About the study: Italy, Spain and the United States were the sources of the convalescent and acute COVID-19 samples. PBMCs, B-cell-depleted T cells, or T cells provided the cDNA or gDNA that made up the material.

The CDR3 contains 14 residues. Trimming pared 2 bases from V and 5 bases from J, leaving 10 bases between. The V gene's germline CDR1 is SGHRS and CDR2 YFSETQ. In the source study's methods: Nucleated cell number was recorded as an estimate derived from reference gene primer amplification. Clones were sequenced by immunoSEQ multiplex PCR, and TCRdb holds only the in-frame ones, with some missing. V and J calls and clone size are copied from that table; D and trimming were computed from the DNA. The sample records around 140,000 clones, around 86% being singletons. The chain joins TRBV5-1 to TRBJ2-2; D possibly corresponds to TRBD1 (6 bases). Material: peripheral blood. This receptor was obtained from a man older than 75 with acute or convalescent COVID-19. The CDR3 bases are TGCGCCAGCAGCTTCGGCAGGGGAACCGGGGAGCTGTTTTTT. This encodes CASSFGRGTGELFF. Variable domain in full (rest from reference TRBV5-1 and TRBJ2-2): KAGVTQTPRYLIKTRGQQVTLSCSPISGHRSVSWYQQTPGQGLQFLFEYFSETQRNKGNFPGRFSGRQFSNSRSEMNVSTLELGDSALYLCASSFGRGTGELFFGEGSRLTVL.